This T cell receptor beta chain was identified in a study of a mutant IDH1 vaccine in newly diagnosed glioma. Study-level background: Of treated patients, approximately 60% were men and about 40% women, averaging around 39 years.

Using immunoSEQ multiplex PCR, the repertoire was profiled, and TCRdb retains in-frame clones only, with some absent. The sample shows 60,000 to 85,000 clones, 70% to 80% of them seen only once. General study points: Changes to the top peripheral T cell clonotypes appeared unrelated to pseudoprogression. Vaccination induced immune responses in around 95% of patients.

Described time point: baseline, week 1 (first vaccination visit). Treatment reported: pre-vaccination baseline after standard-of-care therapy. The astrocytomas were IDH1-mutant, ATRX-negative, and WHO grade 3 or 4. For this clone: Its matching antigen is unknown.

The source was PBMCs, collected from a glioma patient treated with radiotherapy, temozolomide or both. This TCR was recovered from a man in his fifties with glioma.

CDR3 DNA: TGTGCCAGCAGGCCCGCCCCCCAGGGCAATGAGCAGTTCTTC. The encoded protein is CASRPAPQGNEQFF. The V gene is TRBV6-5, the J gene TRBJ2-1, with D tentatively TRBD1 (5 bases). This CDR3 spans 14 amino acids. Between the trimmed V and J ends, which lost 6 bases and 6 bases, there was a span of 15 bases. Germline V gene sequence: CDR1 MNHEY, CDR2 SVGAGI.